This T cell receptor (beta chain) was captured by sequencing in a study of beta chain features in type 1 diabetes. For the study at large: All of the samples together had around 110,000,000 sorted cells examined.

Trimming removed 5 bases from V and 9 bases from J; junction bases left unmatched: 6. CDR3 length equals 12 residues. CDR1 MNHEY and CDR2 SVGAGI come from the germline V gene. This clone was counted at least ten times. Its antigen is currently unknown. As every portion of the isolated RNA was reverse transcribed, the sequencing read expressed TCRB transcripts. An average approximately 4 million reads came from naive, central memory and regulatory T cell samples. The table came from immunoSEQ multiplex PCR; TCRdb's copy has only in-frame clones and leaves some out. Here the sample spans 300,000 to 350,000 clones, around 8% being singletons. Broader study findings: The naive, central memory and Treg TCRB repertoires of patients appeared to be more similar to one another than those of healthy donors. For TCRB rearrangement, an influence of HLA type remained unresolved here.

V is TRBV6-5 and J is TRBJ1-2; TRBD1 agrees at 7 bases. The sample consisted of central memory CD4+ T cells from blood. The sequence was obtained from a young woman in good health. Here the CDR3 reads CASSIRQGSYTF. DNA of the CDR3: TGTGCCAGCAGTATACGACAGGGAAGCTACACCTTC.